A selection of T cell receptor beta chains follows, all from one sample in a study of T cells in Graves' hyperthyroidism and ophthalmopathy. TCRdb analysed the multiplex PCR reads with MiXCR anew, one entry per CDR3 protein. The sample includes about 380,000 distinct CDR3 sequences, less than 20% of them seen just once. Sequencing was performed on blood. These receptors were obtained from a man aged 18 to 29 with Graves' ophthalmopathy. Both conserved end residues are part of each CDR3. Each record gives: J gene, V gene, clone size, D gene, CDR3 DNA, CDR3 protein. The D gene is left open where the match is weak. Some rows have no size entry. The others give once, few or many, or a class for an expanded clone.

TRBJ2-7 TRBV5-1 few - TGCGCCAGCGGGGGGGGGCAGAACTACGAGCAGTACTTC CASGGGQNYEQYF
TRBJ2-1 TRBV3-1 many TRBD1 TGTGCCAGCAGCCAAGATGTGGGCAGGGGGTACAATGAGCAGTTCTTC CASSQDVGRGYNEQFF
TRBJ2-7 TRBV6-1 - - TGTGCCAGCAGTGAAATTTATTTTTCGGGGACTTTGTCCTACGAGCAGTACTTC CASSEIYFSGTLSYEQYF
TRBJ1-4 TRBV4-2 - - TGTGCCAGCAGCCAAGATAGTGACGGCTTAAATGAAAAACTGTTTTTT CASSQDSDGLNEKLFF
TRBJ2-5 TRBV6-2/TRBV6-3 many - TGTGCCAGCAGTAACAGTAACCAACGAGAGACCCAGTACTTC CASSNSNQRETQYF
TRBJ2-7 TRBV12-3/TRBV12-4 few TRBD1 TGTGCCAGCAGTCCTCTCCCGGACAGGGTCAACGAGCAGTACTTC CASSPLPDRVNEQYF
TRBJ2-4 TRBV7-9 - - TGTGCCAGCAGCTTAGCGTCCAGGGGTACAGTGTACATTCAGTACTTC CASSLASRGTVYIQYF
TRBJ2-1 TRBV6-5 few - TGTGCCAGCAGTTACGCCGAGTACAATGAGCAGTTCTTC CASSYAEYNEQFF
TRBJ2-7 TRBV5-1 - TRBD1 TGCGCCAGCCGAAACGGCGGGACAGGGCTCGCCTACGAGCAGTACTTC CASRNGGTGLAYEQYF
TRBJ2-5 TRBV4-1 few TRBD1 TGTGCCAGCAGCCAAGGTACAGGGGATAGGCTAGAGACCCAGTACTTC CASSQGTGDRLETQYF
TRBJ2-6 TRBV9 once - TGTGCCAGCAGCGTAGCAAGGCGTACCGGGGCCAACGTCCTGACTTTC CASSVARRTGANVLTF
TRBJ1-6 TRBV6-5 few - TGTGCCAGCAGTTACTCGCCCCATACGGAGGGGGAGGGTTCACCCCTCCACTTT CASSYSPHTEGEGSPLHF
TRBJ1-1 TRBV29-1 few - TGCAGCGTTGGGGGCGGGGTAGCTTTCTTT CSVGGGVAFF
TRBJ2-7 TRBV20-1 few TRBD1 TGCAGTGCTAGAGAAACCCGGACAGGGCCCTACGAGCAGTACTTC CSARETRTGPYEQYF
TRBJ2-5 TRBV6-5 many - TGTGCCAGCAGTTACGCCAGAACTGGAGAGACCCAGTACTTC CASSYARTGETQYF
TRBJ2-1 TRBV20-1 - TRBD2 TGCAGTGCTGCCGGGACTAGCGGGGGGGCCCTTTTTAGCTCCTACAATGAGCAGTTCTTC CSAAGTSGGALFSSYNEQFF
TRBJ1-1 TRBV18 many - TGTGCCAGCTCACCAGGGCAGGGATCCTACACTGAAGCTTTCTTT CASSPGQGSYTEAFF
TRBJ1-6 TRBV5-5 - - TGTGCCAGCAGCTTGGTATCCAATTCACCCCTCCACTTT CASSLVSNSPLHF
TRBJ1-2 TRBV25-1 few - TGTGCCAGCGGACCGGGTTTGAGGGGCTACACCTTC CASGPGLRGYTF
TRBJ2-5 TRBV6-1 once TRBD2 TGTGCCAGCAGTGAGCAACTAGCGGGGGGCCGAGAGACCCAGTACTTC CASSEQLAGGRETQYF
TRBJ2-1 TRBV5-1 few TRBD1 TGCGCCAGCAGCCCGGACGGACAGGGCCACAATGAGCAGTTCTTC CASSPDGQGHNEQFF
TRBJ2-1 TRBV5-1 few TRBD2 TGCGCCAGCAGTGGGGGTAGCGGGGGGGCGGAAAATGAGCAGTTCTTC CASSGGSGGAENEQFF
TRBJ1-5 TRBV5-5 - TRBD1 TGTGCCAGCAGCTTTGGGACAGGGGCTGATCAGCCCCAGCATTTT CASSFGTGADQPQHF
TRBJ1-2 TRBV4-1 few TRBD1 TGCGCCAGCAGCCAAGGGAAAGGACAGGGGAAGCCGGATGGCTACACCTTC CASSQGKGQGKPDGYTF
TRBJ2-6 TRBV11-2 many TRBD1 TGTGCCAGCAGCTCTAAACGCCGGGACAGGGGTACTGGGGCCAACGTCCTGACTTTC CASSSKRRDRGTGANVLTF
TRBJ2-7 TRBV7-2 - TRBD1 TGTGCCAGCACCACCACGGTGGACAGGAGCTACGAGCAGTACTTC CASTTTVDRSYEQYF
TRBJ1-2 TRBV5-5 many - TGTGCCAGCAGCTTGGCCTCGTACAGCACGAACTATGGCTACACCTTC CASSLASYSTNYGYTF
TRBJ2-1 TRBV20-1 - TRBD2 TGCAGTGCATATAGCGGGGGGGGCTACAATGAGCAGTTCTTC CSAYSGGGYNEQFF
TRBJ2-3 TRBV2 many TRBD1 TGTGCCAGCAGCCCAAGTACAGGGGAAGATACGCAGTATTTT CASSPSTGEDTQYF
TRBJ1-2 TRBV4-1 - TRBD1 TGCGCCAGCAGCCAAATAACAGGGGGCAACTATGGCTACACCTTC CASSQITGGNYGYTF